Listed below are T cell receptor beta chains from one sample, sequenced in a study of PD-1 blockade in mismatch repair-deficient tumors. Profiling relied on immunoSEQ multiplex PCR, and the TCRdb table lists in-frame clones only, not all of them. The repertoire holds over 100,000 clones, with 65% to 80% as singletons. This specimen consisted of peripheral blood, obtained approximately 60 weeks after starting pembrolizumab. These TCRs come from an adult with mismatch repair-deficient cancer. CDR3s include the opening cysteine and the closing phenylalanine or tryptophan. Each record gives: CDR3 protein, CDR3 DNA, D gene, clone size, V gene, J gene. A D gene is named only where the DNA matches it firmly. Part of the rows lack a size; the others show once, few, many or a class for expanded clones.

CDR3aa: CASSINLVTEAFF; CDR3nt: TGTGCCAGTAGTATTAACTTGGTCACTGAAGCTTTCTTT; d_gene: -; abundance: -; v_gene: TRBV19; j_gene: TRBJ1-1
CDR3aa: CAARDTTYGYTF; CDR3nt: TGTGCCGCCAGGGACACCACCTATGGCTACACCTTC; d_gene: -; abundance: -; v_gene: TRBV6-5; j_gene: TRBJ1-2
CDR3aa: CASSLARGDYGYTF; CDR3nt: TGTGCCAGCAGCTTAGCACGGGGGGACTATGGCTACACCTTC; d_gene: -; abundance: -; v_gene: TRBV7-2; j_gene: TRBJ1-2
CDR3aa: CASSPRYGGIYEQYF; CDR3nt: TGTGCCAGTAGTCCTCGGTACGGGGGCATTTACGAGCAGTACTTC; d_gene: -; abundance: -; v_gene: TRBV19; j_gene: TRBJ2-7
CDR3aa: CASSRSAGSYNEQFF; CDR3nt: TGTGCCAGCAGCCGTTCCGCAGGCTCCTACAATGAGCAGTTCTTC; d_gene: -; abundance: -; v_gene: TRBV7-9; j_gene: TRBJ2-1
CDR3aa: CASSEAGEVNYEQYF; CDR3nt: TGTGCCAGCAGTGAAGCCGGTGAGGTGAACTACGAGCAGTACTTC; d_gene: -; abundance: once; v_gene: TRBV6-1; j_gene: TRBJ2-7
CDR3aa: CATSRDDRRAFVF; CDR3nt: TGTGCCACCAGCAGAGATGATCGGAGGGCCTTCGTCTTC; d_gene: -; abundance: few; v_gene: TRBV15; j_gene: TRBJ2-1
CDR3aa: CASSLRGPGNTIYF; CDR3nt: TGTGCCAGCAGTTTAAGGGGTCCTGGAAACACCATATATTTT; d_gene: -; abundance: -; v_gene: TRBV6-5; j_gene: TRBJ1-3
CDR3aa: CASSLVGDYNYGYTF; CDR3nt: TGTGCCAGCAGCTTAGTGGGGGACTATAACTATGGCTACACCTTC; d_gene: -; abundance: -; v_gene: TRBV7-9; j_gene: TRBJ1-2
CDR3aa: CASRSLRGSRGYTF; CDR3nt: TGTGCCAGCAGATCTCTTCGGGGGTCGCGGGGCTACACCTTC; d_gene: -; abundance: -; v_gene: TRBV2; j_gene: TRBJ1-2
CDR3aa: CASSETPPRGYTF; CDR3nt: TGTGCCAGCAGTGAAACCCCTCCGCGTGGCTACACCTTC; d_gene: -; abundance: -; v_gene: TRBV2; j_gene: TRBJ1-2
CDR3aa: CASSFGTGEAFF; CDR3nt: TGTGCCAGCAGCTTTGGGACAGGTGAAGCTTTCTTT; d_gene: TRBD1; abundance: -; v_gene: TRBV11-2; j_gene: TRBJ1-1
CDR3aa: CASSGRESYEQYF; CDR3nt: TGTGCCAGCAGCGGCAGGGAATCCTACGAGCAGTACTTC; d_gene: -; abundance: -; v_gene: TRBV11-3; j_gene: TRBJ2-7
CDR3aa: CAWSSLGGVYEQYF; CDR3nt: TGTGCCTGGAGTTCTCTGGGAGGCGTCTACGAGCAGTACTTC; d_gene: -; abundance: -; v_gene: TRBV30; j_gene: TRBJ2-7
CDR3aa: CASTPLGSYGYTF; CDR3nt: TGTGCCAGTACCCCACTGGGGAGCTATGGCTACACCTTC; d_gene: -; abundance: -; v_gene: TRBV19; j_gene: TRBJ1-2
CDR3aa: CASSGTGGLYNEQFF; CDR3nt: TGTGCCAGCAGCGGAACAGGAGGTCTTTACAATGAGCAGTTCTTC; d_gene: -; abundance: -; v_gene: TRBV9; j_gene: TRBJ2-1
CDR3aa: CATSSRFTEQYF; CDR3nt: TGTGCCACCAGCTCACGGTTTACCGAGCAGTACTTC; d_gene: -; abundance: -; v_gene: TRBV15; j_gene: TRBJ2-7
CDR3aa: CASSREPGLGETQYF; CDR3nt: TGTGCCAGCAGTCGTGAACCGGGCCTGGGGGAGACCCAGTACTTC; d_gene: -; abundance: -; v_gene: TRBV7-3; j_gene: TRBJ2-5
CDR3aa: CASSQPWTSRETQYF; CDR3nt: TGTGCCAGCAGCCAACCCTGGACAAGTAGAGAGACCCAGTACTTC; d_gene: -; abundance: -; v_gene: TRBV7-2; j_gene: TRBJ2-5
CDR3aa: CASSFGGGEYNEQFF; CDR3nt: TGTGCCAGCAGTTTCGGCGGGGGAGAATACAATGAGCAGTTCTTC; d_gene: TRBD2; abundance: -; v_gene: TRBV27; j_gene: TRBJ2-1
CDR3aa: CASSVGLAGGTYNEQFF; CDR3nt: TGTGCCAGCAGCGTGGGACTAGCGGGAGGTACTTACAATGAGCAGTTCTTC; d_gene: TRBD2; abundance: -; v_gene: TRBV9; j_gene: TRBJ2-1
CDR3aa: CRVIAAYNEQFF; CDR3nt: TGCAGAGTAATAGCGGCATACAATGAGCAGTTCTTC; d_gene: -; abundance: -; v_gene: TRBV29-1; j_gene: TRBJ2-1
CDR3aa: CASSWGQYEGAFF; CDR3nt: TGTGCCAGCAGTTGGGGACAGTACGAAGGAGCTTTCTTT; d_gene: TRBD1; abundance: once; v_gene: TRBV2; j_gene: TRBJ1-1
CDR3aa: CASSLAGTGEAFF; CDR3nt: TGTGCCAGCAGCTTGGCCGGGACAGGTGAAGCTTTCTTT; d_gene: TRBD1; abundance: -; v_gene: TRBV7-9; j_gene: TRBJ1-1
CDR3aa: CASSIPGQGNYGYTF; CDR3nt: TGTGCCAGTAGTATACCGGGACAGGGGAACTATGGCTACACCTTC; d_gene: TRBD1; abundance: -; v_gene: TRBV19; j_gene: TRBJ1-2
CDR3aa: CASSLGSGDTEAFF; CDR3nt: TGTGCCAGCAGCTTAGGGTCAGGCGACACTGAAGCTTTCTTT; d_gene: -; abundance: -; v_gene: TRBV7-3; j_gene: TRBJ1-1
CDR3aa: CASSAGTGPGELFF; CDR3nt: TGTGCCAGCTCAGCAGGGACAGGGCCCGGGGAGCTGTTTTTT; d_gene: TRBD1; abundance: few; v_gene: TRBV18; j_gene: TRBJ2-2
CDR3aa: CASSSTRGRAHEQYF; CDR3nt: TGTGCCAGCAGCTCGACCCGGGGCCGGGCCCACGAGCAGTACTTC; d_gene: -; abundance: -; v_gene: TRBV11-3; j_gene: TRBJ2-7
CDR3aa: CASSPLISSTDTQYF; CDR3nt: TGTGCCAGCAGCCCCCTAATTTCTAGCACAGATACGCAGTATTTT; d_gene: -; abundance: -; v_gene: TRBV5-8; j_gene: TRBJ2-3